Listed here are 27 T cell receptor beta chains from one sample, sequenced in a study of blood T cell repertoires in COVID-19. Method: immunoSEQ multiplex PCR; TCRdb's copy keeps in-frame clones and lacks some. In the table there are 45,000 to 70,000 clones, approximately 82% of which are singletons. The specimen sequenced was peripheral blood. Every receptor here comes from a woman at least 80 years old with acute or convalescent COVID-19.

This sequence joins TRBV6-6 and TRBJ2-2; tentatively, D is TRBD2 (5 bases). The CDR3 runs 14 residues. Deletions cut 2 bases from V and 6 bases from J, with 10 bases between. CDR1 is MNHNY, CDR2 SVGAGI, per germline (reference sequence). CDR3 sequence (DNA): TGTGCCAGCAGTTACGAGGGTTTCTCCGGGGAGCTGTTTTTT. Its translation is CASSYEGFSGELFF.

The CDR3 protein is CASSQARVGSSQYF. For the CDR3, the DNA is TGCGCCAGCAGCCAAGCCAGGGTGGGCAGTTCGCAGTATTTT. The chain is built from TRBV4-1 and TRBJ2-3; maybe TRBD1 (5 bases). Germline-derived CDR1 and CDR2 are MGHRA and YSYEKL. CDR3 size: 14 residues. V gave up 1 base and J gave up 10 bases, with 15 bases separating them.

As for this clone: At the DNA level, this CDR3 is encoded by other sequences in the same sample as well. The J gene is TRBJ2-1, the V gene TRBV3-1 (or the pseudogene TRBV3-2), with TRBD2 identical over 8 bases. CDR1 and CDR2 from the germline V gene are LGHDT and YNNKEL (reference sequence). The CDR3 spans 15 residues. Germline trimming cut 1 base from V and 1 base from J; bases unmatched to any gene: 0. In DNA form, the CDR3 reads TGTGCCAGCAGCCAAGCGGGAGGGTCCTACAATGAGCAGTTCTTC. Protein: CASSQAGGSYNEQFF.

This clone was counted once. V usage is TRBV27 and J usage is TRBJ1-6; D is perhaps TRBD1 (6 bases). This CDR3 region has 15 residues. Trimming removed 0 bases at V and 8 bases at J, with 11 bases between. Germline loops: CDR1 MNHEY, CDR2 SMNVEV (reference sequence). For the CDR3, the DNA is TGTGCCAGCAGTTTATCGTTGGGGGGGCATTCACCCCTCCACTTT. As protein: CASSLSLGGHSPLHF.

The V and J genes are TRBV7-3 and TRBJ2-1, with 8 positions matching TRBD2. After removal of 1 base from V and 3 bases from J, the junction contained 2 bases not matched to a gene. The germline CDR1 and CDR2 sequences are SGHTA and FQGTGA. This CDR3 contains 15 residues. In DNA, the CDR3 is TGTGCCAGCAGCTTAAATCTAGCGGGCTACAATGAGCAGTTCTTC. This translates into CASSLNLAGYNEQFF.

Of note for this clone: An end of the junction differs from the germline gene, which may be a read error. This chain links TRBV28 with TRBJ1-5; D perhaps matches TRBD1 (5 bases). The CDR3 covers 14 residues. The germline gives CDR1 MDHEN, CDR2 SYDVKM. CDR3 coding DNA: TGTGCCAGCAGTTTATCCCCCGGACAATCCCGGGGGGATTTT. It encodes CASSLSPGQSRGDF.

This sequence joins TRBV10-1 and TRBJ2-1, with TRBD2 matching over 11 bases. Unmatched junction bases numbered 8, after V lost 0 bases and J lost 13 bases. Germline V CDR1 and CDR2: WNHNN, SYGVQD (reference sequence). The CDR3 contains 15 residues. CDR3 amino acids: CASSESNSGRAQQFF. In nucleotides, the CDR3 is TGCGCCAGCAGTGAGTCTAATAGCGGGAGGGCCCAACAGTTCTTC.

The V gene is TRBV6-5, the J gene TRBJ2-7; maybe TRBD1 (5 bases). CDR3 length equals 15 residues. Germline CDR1 is MNHEY and CDR2 is SVGAGI. Trimming left V 0 bases short and J 0 bases short, with 9 bases between. CDR3 DNA: TGTGCCAGCAGTTACTCTTCAGGGAACTCCTACGAGCAGTACTTC. It encodes CASSYSSGNSYEQYF.

This sequence joins TRBV7-8 and TRBJ1-4; D is uncertain. Germline CDR1 SGHVS, CDR2 FQNEAQ. V lost 2 bases and J 4 bases, leaving 17 bases between the germline ends. The CDR3 consists of 17 residues. CDR3 sequence reads: CASSLFLLGEGNEKLFF. The CDR3 DNA reads TGTGCCAGCAGCTTATTTCTACTTGGGGAGGGTAATGAAAAACTGTTTTTT.

The rearrangement joins TRBV7-9 to TRBJ1-4; D is undetermined. This CDR3 is built from 14 residues. V lost 1 base and J 4 bases, leaving 7 bases between the germline ends. Germline V lookup: CDR1 SEHNR, CDR2 FQNEAQ (reference sequence). The CDR3 sequence is CASSLGQYNEKLFF. In DNA form, the CDR3 reads TGTGCCAGCAGCTTAGGGCAGTATAATGAAAAACTGTTTTTT.

In the case of this clone: The germline gene is not matched at one end of the junction; a read error may be the cause. Additional DNA sequences in this sample encode the identical CDR3. J is TRBJ1-1 and V is TRBV7-2; no clear D. The germline CDR1 and CDR2 sequences are SGHTA and FQGNSA. This CDR3 comprises 12 residues. The CDR3 nucleotides are TGTGCCAGCAGCTTTGTAGTCACTGAAGCTTTTTTT. This encodes CASSFVVTEAFF.

The chain joins TRBV19 to TRBJ2-1; 9 nucleotides align to TRBD1. From germline, CDR1 is LNHDA and CDR2 SQIVND (reference sequence). Germline trimming cut 6 bases from V and 0 bases from J; bases unmatched to any gene: 0. The CDR3 spans 14 residues. The CDR3 nucleotides read TGTGCCAGTAGGGGACAGGGCTCCTACAATGAGCAGTTCTTC. Its translation is CASRGQGSYNEQFF.

This clone was seen more than once but under ten times. The chain recombines TRBV2 with TRBJ1-5, with a possible D match to TRBD1 (5 bases). The germline V and J ends were trimmed by 6 bases and 0 bases, with 12 bases remaining between them. The CDR3 is 15 residues long. Germline assignment: CDR1 SNHLY and CDR2 FYNNEI. The CDR3, as DNA: TGTGCCAGCAGAGAGACAGTTAATAGCAATCAGCCCCAGCATTTT. Its protein product is CASRETVNSNQPQHF. The variable domain in full, completed from reference TRBV2 and TRBJ1-5, reads EPEVTQTPSHQVTQMGQEVILRCVPISNHLYFYWYRQILGQKVEFLVSFYNNEISEKSEIFDDQFSVERPDGSNFTLKIRSTKLEDSAMYFCASRETVNSNQPQHFGDGTRLSIL.

This chain connects TRBV24-1 to TRBJ2-3; TRBD2 matches at 9 bases. V lost 3 bases, J lost 2 bases, and 5 bases stayed unmatched. CDR3 length equals 16 residues. CDR1 and CDR2 from the germline V gene are KGHDR and SFDVKD. This CDR3 is CATSDLSGGITDTQYF. The CDR3 DNA is TGTGCCACCAGTGATCTAAGCGGGGGGATCACAGATACGCAGTATTTT.

CDR3 DNA sequence: TGTGCCAGCAGCCGGCCCGGGACTGCCTACAATGAGCAGTTCTTC. This translates into CASSRPGTAYNEQFF. The chain uses TRBV7-9 and TRBJ2-1; D possibly corresponds to TRBD2 (6 bases). CDR1 SEHNR and CDR2 FQNEAQ come from the germline V gene (reference sequence). The ends were cut back, 5 bases at V and 2 bases at J, with 13 bases in the middle. CDR3 length: 15 amino acids. The full variable domain, rest sourced from reference TRBV7-9 and TRBJ2-1, is DTGVSQNPRHKITKRGQNVTFRCDPISEHNRLYWYRQTLGQGPEFLTYFQNEAQLEKSRLLSDRFSAERPKGSFSTLEIQRTEQGDSAMYLCASSRPGTAYNEQFFGPGTRLTVL.

The V and J genes are TRBV27 and TRBJ1-4, with D uncertain. The CDR3 is 14 residues long. The V and J ends lost 4 bases and 0 bases respectively, with 6 bases between them. The germline V gene has CDR1 MNHEY and CDR2 SMNVEV (reference sequence). CDR3 coding DNA: TGTGCCAGCAGTTCCCCAGCAACTAATGAAAAACTGTTTTTT. As protein: CASSSPATNEKLFF.

The gene calls are TRBV19 and TRBJ1-5; no clear D gene. CDR1 and CDR2 (germline): LNHDA, SQIVND (reference sequence). With 7 bases removed from V and 4 bases from J, the gap between germline ends came to 14 bases. This CDR3 contains 14 residues. The CDR3 reads CASTGSIDNQPQHF. CDR3 DNA: TGTGCCAGTACGGGTAGTATAGATAATCAGCCCCAGCATTTT.

The chain combines TRBV12-3 or TRBV12-4 with TRBJ1-6; D may be TRBD1 (5 bases). The CDR3 is 13 residues long. With 11 bases removed from V and 3 bases from J, the gap between germline ends came to 11 bases. The DNA of the CDR3 is TGTGCCGGCTCCCAGGGCTATAATTCACCCCTCCACTTT. Amino acids: CAGSQGYNSPLHF.

This chain connects TRBV6-1 to TRBJ1-2; D is uncertain. The V gene's germline CDR1 is MNHNS and CDR2 SASEGT. This CDR3 has 13 amino acids. V shed 3 bases and J shed 8 bases, with 13 bases lying between them. This chain's CDR3 is CASSDRFGKGYTF. The CDR3 DNA sequence: TGTGCCAGCAGTGACCGCTTCGGGAAGGGCTACACCTTC.

The V and J genes are TRBV19 and TRBJ2-2; 8 bases fit TRBD2. The CDR3 spans 17 residues. Germline V lookup: CDR1 LNHDA, CDR2 SQIVND (reference sequence). With 7 bases clipped from V and 0 bases from J, the junction kept 10 bases outside the gene matches. The CDR3 coding sequence is TGTGCCAGTAAGGGAACTAGCGGATTCGCGAACACCGGGGAGCTGTTTTTT. It is translated as CASKGTSGFANTGELFF. Full variable domain (outside the CDR3, taken from reference TRBV19 and TRBJ2-2): DGGITQSPKYLFRKEGQNVTLSCEQNLNHDAMYWYRQDPGQGLRLIYYSQIVNDFQKGDIAEGYSVSREKKESFPLTVTSAQKNPTAFYLCASKGTSGFANTGELFFGEGSRLTVL.

CDR3 protein: CASSLDNRRKGYTF. DNA for the CDR3: TGTGCCAGCTCCCTTGACAACCGACGAAAGGGCTACACCTTC. The chain employs TRBV18 and TRBJ1-2; D remains unclear. Germline-derived CDR1 and CDR2 are KGHSH and LQKENI. CDR3 length: 14 residues. Trimming removed 6 bases from V and 8 bases from J, with 19 bases in between.

The V call is TRBV7-9, the J call TRBJ1-1; no clear D gene. V was cut by 5 bases and J by 3 bases, with 16 bases left in between. There are 15 residues in the CDR3. Germline V gene data show CDR1 as SEHNR and CDR2 as FQNEAQ (reference sequence). The CDR3, as DNA: TGTGCCAGCAGCGCCCAGACTTACTTCGACACTGAAGCTTTCTTT. Its protein product is CASSAQTYFDTEAFF.

In its sample, this clone was seen a few times. The chain recombines TRBV7-9 with TRBJ1-2; 12 positions agree with TRBD1. This CDR3 comprises 16 residues. Looked up from germline, CDR1 is SEHNR and CDR2 is FQNEAQ (reference sequence). V shed 5 bases, J shed 6 bases, and the junction held 10 bases outside the gene matches. As DNA, the CDR3 is TGTGCCAGCAGCACCCGGGACAGGGGGCAAGGGGATGGCTACACCTTC. Translating it yields CASSTRDRGQGDGYTF.

The chain employs TRBV5-5 and TRBJ2-5; 7 nucleotides match TRBD2. CDR3 length: 14 residues. Trimming removed 0 bases from V and 7 bases from J; junction bases left unmatched: 6. CDR1 and CDR2 (germline): SGHKS, YYEKEE (reference sequence). CDR3 sequence reads: CASSLVSGRGTQYF. CDR3 coding DNA: TGTGCCAGCAGCTTGGTTTCAGGGAGGGGGACCCAGTACTTC.

The chain recombines TRBV10-3 with TRBJ1-1, with TRBD1 matching 8 bases. This CDR3 has 14 amino acids. The V and J ends lost 6 bases and 5 bases, in that order; junction bases with no gene match: 8. The germline V gene encodes CDR1 ENHRY and CDR2 SYGVKD. For the CDR3, the DNA is TGTGCCATCAGCCCTTCAGGGGGCTTGACTGAAGCTTTCTTT. This codes for CAISPSGGLTEAFF.

The chain links TRBV27 to TRBJ2-4; D may be TRBD1 (6 bases). The V gene's germline CDR1 is MNHEY and CDR2 SMNVEV (reference sequence). The length of the CDR3 is 16 residues. Between the trimmed V and J ends, which lost 7 bases and 0 bases, there was a span of 16 bases. Here the CDR3 DNA reads TGTGCCAGCACCGCCCCGACAGGCCTAGCCAAAAACATTCAGTACTTC. Its protein is CASTAPTGLAKNIQYF.

The chain uses TRBV11-2 and TRBJ1-6; TRBD1 is a possible D gene (5 bases). The CDR3 totals 14 residues. Trimming took off 3 bases at V and 14 bases at J, with 17 bases between the two ends. Germline V lookup: CDR1 SGHAT, CDR2 FQNNGV. The CDR3 here is CASSFPLGGGTLHF. The DNA for the CDR3 is TGTGCCAGCAGCTTCCCGCTCGGGGGTGGCACCCTCCACTTT.